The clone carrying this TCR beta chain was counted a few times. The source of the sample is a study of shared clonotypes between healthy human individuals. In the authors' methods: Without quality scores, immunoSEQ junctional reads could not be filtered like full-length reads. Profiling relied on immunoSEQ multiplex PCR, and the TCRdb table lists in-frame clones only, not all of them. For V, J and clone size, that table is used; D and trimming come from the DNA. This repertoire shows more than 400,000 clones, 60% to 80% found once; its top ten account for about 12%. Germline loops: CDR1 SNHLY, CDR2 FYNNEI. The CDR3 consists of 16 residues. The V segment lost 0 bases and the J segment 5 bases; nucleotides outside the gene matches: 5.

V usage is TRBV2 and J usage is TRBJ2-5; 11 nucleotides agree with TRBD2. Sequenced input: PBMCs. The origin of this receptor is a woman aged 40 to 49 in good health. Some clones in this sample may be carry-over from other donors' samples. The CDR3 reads CASSEAGRLAGETQYF. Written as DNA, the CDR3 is TGTGCCAGCAGTGAAGCGGGGAGACTAGCGGGGGAGACCCAGTACTTC.